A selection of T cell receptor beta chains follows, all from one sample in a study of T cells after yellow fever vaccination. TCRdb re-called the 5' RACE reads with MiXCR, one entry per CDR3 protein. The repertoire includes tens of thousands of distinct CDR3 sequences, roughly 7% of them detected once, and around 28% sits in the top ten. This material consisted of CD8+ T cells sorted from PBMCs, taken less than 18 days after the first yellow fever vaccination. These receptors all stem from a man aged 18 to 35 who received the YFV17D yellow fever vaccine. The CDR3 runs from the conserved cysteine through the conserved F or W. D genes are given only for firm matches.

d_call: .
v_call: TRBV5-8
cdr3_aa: CASSLVAGYTDTQYF

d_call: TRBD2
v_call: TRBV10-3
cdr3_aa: CAVSRLRGGPSSSYNEQFF

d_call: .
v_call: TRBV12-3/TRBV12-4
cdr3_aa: CACFPGDHNYGYTF

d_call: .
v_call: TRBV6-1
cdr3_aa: CASSVTQVVQPQHF

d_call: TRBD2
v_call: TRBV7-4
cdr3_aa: CTFSPGTSGGHANTGELFF

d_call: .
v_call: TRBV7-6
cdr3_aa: CASKTGVNTEAFF

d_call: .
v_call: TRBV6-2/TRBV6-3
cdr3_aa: CASSYTQGGADTQYF

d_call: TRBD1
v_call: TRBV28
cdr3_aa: CASSYRGTDEKLFF

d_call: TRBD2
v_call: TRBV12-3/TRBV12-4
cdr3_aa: CASSLGGGVSDTQYF

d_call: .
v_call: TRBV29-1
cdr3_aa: CSVVGTVGGYGYTF

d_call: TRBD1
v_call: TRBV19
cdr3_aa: CASTRTGGIYGYTF

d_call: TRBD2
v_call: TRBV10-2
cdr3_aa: CASSDLSGGQKTDTQYF

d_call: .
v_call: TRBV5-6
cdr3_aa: CASSLVGGNYEQYF

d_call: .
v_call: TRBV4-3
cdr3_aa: CASSQDYRGGDTQYF

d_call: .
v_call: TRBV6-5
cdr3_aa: CASSYSHWEVSPLHF

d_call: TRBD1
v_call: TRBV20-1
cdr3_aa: CSAKIGTGTYEQYF

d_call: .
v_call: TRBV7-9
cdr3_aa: CASGFQDQQETQYF

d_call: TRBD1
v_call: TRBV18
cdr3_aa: CASSPPTGDPTEAFF